The 30 T cell receptor beta chains below all came from one sample that was sequenced in a study of blood T cell repertoires in COVID-19. Using immunoSEQ multiplex PCR, the repertoire was profiled, and TCRdb retains in-frame clones only, with some absent. The sample yields some 290,000 clones, almost 90% seen once. The material sequenced was peripheral blood. The origin of the receptors is a woman between 35 and 50 years old with COVID-19, enrolled during active disease.

The gene calls are TRBV19 and TRBJ1-5; no clear D gene. Germline lookup yields CDR1 LNHDA and CDR2 SQIVND (reference sequence). CDR3 length equals 15 residues. The V end was cut by 8 bases, the J end by 5 bases, with 19 bases between. Here the CDR3 DNA reads TGTGCCAGTGCCAAGAGGCAAATTAAGGATCAGCCCCAGCATTTT. As protein: CASAKRQIKDQPQHF.

This chain connects TRBV6-5 to TRBJ1-2; 9 nucleotides align to TRBD1. Per the germline V gene, CDR1 is MNHEY and CDR2 is SVGAGI. After removal of 4 bases from V and 2 bases from J, the junction contained 2 bases not matched to a gene. CDR3 length: 14 amino acids. The CDR3 region has the DNA TGTGCCAGCAGTTTGGGACAGGGAAACTATGGCTACACCTTC. The encoded protein is CASSLGQGNYGYTF.

The chain combines TRBV27 with TRBJ1-1, with TRBD1 identical over 9 bases. CDR3 length: 19 amino acids. CDR1 is MNHEY, CDR2 SMNVEV, per germline (reference sequence). With V trimmed by 5 bases and J by 0 bases, 16 bases remained unmatched. The CDR3 region is CASSLLSSFGQGLNTEAFF. In DNA, the CDR3 is TGTGCCAGCAGTCTTTTATCTTCGTTCGGACAGGGGTTGAACACTGAAGCTTTCTTT.

The chain has TRBV6-6 and TRBJ1-3, with 10 bases that match TRBD1. V gave up 2 bases and J gave up 12 bases; unmatched junction bases: 7. Germline assignment: CDR1 MNHNY and CDR2 SVGAGI (reference sequence). The CDR3 extends over 14 amino acids. The CDR3 nucleotides are TGTGCCAGCAGTTACGCGACAGGGGGCGCCGACATATATTTT. This gives the protein CASSYATGGADIYF.

In this sample, this clone turned up once. This chain uses TRBV28 with TRBJ1-5; the D gene is possibly TRBD1 (5 bases). CDR3 size: 17 residues. Between the trimmed V and J ends, which lost 4 bases and 0 bases, there was a span of 16 bases. Germline CDR1 MDHEN, CDR2 SYDVKM. The CDR3: CASSSEPGHLSNQPQHF. The CDR3 region has the DNA TGTGCCAGCAGTTCGGAACCTGGACATCTTAGCAATCAGCCCCAGCATTTT.

The gene calls are TRBV7-2 and TRBJ2-3; 8 bases match TRBD2. The CDR3 contains 16 residues. Germline-derived CDR1 and CDR2 are SGHTA and FQGNSA. V gave up 1 base and J gave up 1 base; unmatched junction bases: 4. CDR3 DNA sequence: TGTGCCAGCAGCTTAGGTAGCGGGGTTCGCACAGATACGCAGTATTTT. Translating gives CASSLGSGVRTDTQYF.

The J gene is TRBJ1-1, the V gene TRBV30; 9 bases line up with TRBD1. Germline V gene lookup returns CDR1 GTSNPN and CDR2 SVGIG (reference sequence). This CDR3 is 14 amino acids long. Trimming took 5 bases from V and 0 from J; bases not matched to a gene: 4. The CDR3 region is CAWGQGKMNTEAFF. For the CDR3, the DNA is TGTGCCTGGGGACAGGGGAAGATGAACACTGAAGCTTTCTTT.

The chain recombines TRBV11-2 with TRBJ1-1; 10 positions match TRBD1. Germline CDR1 is SGHAT and CDR2 is FQNNGV. Unmatched junction bases numbered 7, after V lost 5 bases and J lost 4 bases. The CDR3 extends over 15 amino acids. CDR3 coding DNA: TGTGCCAGCAGCCCCTATCGGACAGGGGGCACTGAAGCTTTCTTT. Its translation: CASSPYRTGGTEAFF.

A single count supports this clone. V and J are TRBV12-5 and TRBJ1-1; D uncertain. The germline V gene encodes CDR1 LGHNT and CDR2 FRNRAP. The V gene lost 5 bases and the J gene lost 1 base, with 14 bases spanning the gap. The CDR3 sequence is 15 residues long. In nucleotides, the CDR3 is TGTGCTAGTGGTCCCGCCCCTCGACAGAACACTGAAGCTTTCTTT. Translation: CASGPAPRQNTEAFF.

The chain uses TRBV11-2 and TRBJ2-3; D might be TRBD1 (5 bases). This CDR3 contains 15 residues. The germline V gene has CDR1 SGHAT and CDR2 FQNNGV. V was shortened by 5 bases and J by 3 bases, with 15 bases between the two germline ends. The CDR3 DNA reads as TGTGCCAGCAGCAATCAGGGTTTGGGGACAGATACGCAGTATTTT. This translates into CASSNQGLGTDTQYF.

The chain combines TRBV28 with TRBJ2-2; D is possibly TRBD2 (7 bases). The CDR3 length is 15 residues. V lost 7 bases and J 6 bases, leaving 18 bases between the germline ends. Germline V gene data show CDR1 as MDHEN and CDR2 as SYDVKM. The CDR3 is CASNGYGGPAGELFF. The DNA of the CDR3 is TGTGCCAGCAATGGTTACGGGGGGCCAGCCGGGGAGCTGTTTTTT.

This clone has only one observation. The V call is TRBV7-2, the J call TRBJ2-1; TRBD1 is a possible D gene (6 bases). The CDR3 totals 13 residues. Germline V gene data show CDR1 as SGHTA and CDR2 as FQGNSA. The V and J ends lost 4 bases and 8 bases respectively, with 12 bases between them. CDR3 bases: TGTGCCAGCAGCTCCAGACAGGCCTATGAGCAGTTCTTC. Translating gives CASSSRQAYEQFF.

This CDR3 is CASRSTGGNTEAFF. CDR3 sequence (DNA): TGCGCCAGCAGGTCTACAGGGGGGAACACTGAAGCTTTCTTT. The chain uses TRBV4-3 and TRBJ1-1, with TRBD1 matching over 8 bases. Germline trimming cut 6 bases from V and 1 base from J; bases unmatched to any gene: 4. The CDR3 runs to 14 residues. Germline-derived CDR1 and CDR2 are LGHNA and YSLEER.

J is TRBJ1-1 and V is TRBV6-6, with 7 bases lining up with TRBD1. The germline CDR1 and CDR2 sequences are MNHNY and SVGAGI (reference sequence). The CDR3 loop spans 12 amino acids. With 5 bases clipped from V and 8 bases from J, the junction kept 5 bases outside the gene matches. The CDR3 DNA follows: TGTGCCAGCAGTCTTAGACAGGGCGAAGCTTTCTTT. Translating gives CASSLRQGEAFF.

The rearrangement joins TRBV6-1 to TRBJ1-4; 7 bases fit TRBD1. V trimming: 3 bases; J trimming: 4 bases; junction bases outside the gene matches: 8. The CDR3 loop spans 16 amino acids. Looked up from germline, CDR1 is MNHNS and CDR2 is SASEGT. The DNA for the CDR3 is TGTGCCAGCAGTGAGGAGACAGGGTTCGGTAATGAAAAACTGTTTTTT. This translates into CASSEETGFGNEKLFF.

The chain combines TRBV27 with TRBJ1-5; 9 nucleotides align to TRBD1. With 0 bases clipped from V and 3 bases from J, the junction kept 3 bases outside the gene matches. CDR3 length equals 16 residues. From germline, CDR1 is MNHEY and CDR2 SMNVEV (reference sequence). The CDR3 nucleotides are TGTGCCAGCAGTTTATCGCGGGACAGGGTCAATCAGCCCCAGCATTTT. Residues: CASSLSRDRVNQPQHF.

The gene calls are TRBV21-1 and TRBJ2-1; the table's D gene call, TRBD2, was not cross checked with the DNA. TRBV21-1 is recorded as a pseudogene. The CDR3 is made up of 15 amino acids. CDR3 loop: CASLQGGESYNEQFF. Here the CDR3 DNA reads TGTGCCAGCCTCCAAGGGGGGGAGTCCTACAATGAGCAGTTCTTC.

About this clone: This specimen includes other DNA sequences encoding the same CDR3. The CDR3 region has the DNA TGTGCCACCAGTGATAGGCAGGGCAATCAGCCCCAGCATTTT. Protein product: CATSDRQGNQPQHF. This chain links TRBV24-1 with TRBJ1-5; D is undetermined. The germline V gene encodes CDR1 KGHDR and CDR2 SFDVKD. V was trimmed by 3 bases and J by 2 bases, leaving 7 bases between them. The CDR3 extends over 14 amino acids.

This chain connects TRBV4-2 to TRBJ2-1, with D possibly TRBD2 on 5 matching bases. CDR1 LGHNA and CDR2 YNFKEQ come from the germline V gene. The CDR3 consists of 16 residues. V was shortened by 3 bases and J by 6 bases, with 18 bases between the two germline ends. The CDR3 loop is CASSQAPAGLANEQFF. Here the CDR3 DNA reads TGTGCCAGCAGCCAGGCCCCTGCGGGCCTCGCCAATGAGCAGTTCTTC.

This chain uses TRBV19 with TRBJ1-5, with D unclear. Trimming took off 4 bases at V and 3 bases at J, with 4 bases between the two ends. The germline gives CDR1 LNHDA, CDR2 SQIVND (reference sequence). The CDR3 spans 12 residues. The CDR3 loop is CASSTYNQPQHF. The CDR3 DNA reads TGTGCCAGTAGTACCTACAATCAGCCCCAGCATTTT.

The chain joins TRBV28 to TRBJ1-3; 8 bases align to TRBD1. V lost 3 bases, J lost 3 bases, and 13 bases stayed unmatched. Per the germline V gene, CDR1 is MDHEN and CDR2 is SYDVKM. The CDR3 has 18 residues. The CDR3 DNA reads TGTGCCAGCAGTTTTTTGGTCGGAACAGGGGGGGATGGAAACACCATATATTTT. Translated: CASSFLVGTGGDGNTIYF.

The chain joins TRBV28 to TRBJ2-5, with 7 positions matching TRBD2. The CDR3 totals 15 residues. J lost 0 bases, V lost 4 bases, and 5 bases had no gene match. Germline V gene data show CDR1 as MDHEN and CDR2 as SYDVKM. CDR3 DNA: TGTGCCAGCAGTTGGGGAGGGGCCCACCAAGAGACCCAGTACTTC. Its protein product is CASSWGGAHQETQYF.

The V and J genes are TRBV5-1 and TRBJ2-1, with 9 positions matching TRBD1. The CDR3 sequence is 16 residues long. V gave up 3 bases and J gave up 3 bases; unmatched junction bases: 7. CDR1 SGHRS and CDR2 YFSETQ come from the germline V gene. The CDR3 region is CASSYGQGWDYNEQFF. Written as DNA, the CDR3 is TGCGCCAGCAGCTATGGACAGGGGTGGGACTACAATGAGCAGTTCTTC.

This rearrangement joins TRBV10-3 to TRBJ1-2, with 9 bases matching TRBD1. The CDR3 spans 15 residues. In germline, CDR1 is ENHRY, CDR2 SYGVKD. V dropped 2 bases and J dropped 7; count of bases not matched to a gene: 8. CDR3 sequence reads: CAISEPQRTGVGYTF. The CDR3 DNA reads TGTGCCATCAGTGAGCCTCAACGGACAGGGGTTGGCTACACCTTC.

The chain is built from TRBV30 and TRBJ2-4; 11 nucleotides line up with TRBD2. The CDR3 is made up of 20 amino acids. Unmatched junction bases numbered 21, after V lost 0 bases and J lost 8 bases. Looked up from germline, CDR1 is GTSNPN and CDR2 is SVGIG (reference sequence). The CDR3 region has the DNA TGTGCCTGGAGTGTACAGAGGCTAGCGGGGGGCCCGCGACCATCGGACATTCAGTACTTC. Translated, it gives CAWSVQRLAGGPRPSDIQYF.

The J gene is TRBJ2-5, the V gene TRBV19; 8 bases agree with TRBD1. The CDR3 extends over 16 amino acids. Per germline, CDR1 LNHDA and CDR2 SQIVND (reference sequence). V gave up 6 bases and J gave up 4 bases; unmatched junction bases: 13. The CDR3 spells CASSSTHGTGRETQYF. The CDR3 DNA follows: TGTGCCAGTAGCTCAACCCACGGGACAGGCCGAGAGACCCAGTACTTC.

This clone came up once. CDR3 nucleotide sequence: TGTGCCAGCAGCTTAGTTGGGTCTACAGGGGTAGGATACAATGAGCAGTTCTTC. Translation: CASSLVGSTGVGYNEQFF. The chain links TRBV7-2 to TRBJ2-1, with TRBD1 matching over 7 bases. From germline, CDR1 is SGHTA and CDR2 FQGNSA. The J segment lost 4 bases and the V segment lost 1 base, leaving 13 bases of the junction unmatched. CDR3 size: 18 residues.

The rearrangement joins TRBV11-2 to TRBJ1-6; D is uncertain. Germline CDR1 SGHAT, CDR2 FQNNGV. The CDR3 runs to 12 residues. The ends were cut back, 5 bases at V and 7 bases at J, with 6 bases in the middle. DNA for the CDR3: TGTGCCAGCAGCCTGGGCAATTCACCCCTCCACTTT. It yields the protein CASSLGNSPLHF.

The rearrangement links TRBV11-2 to TRBJ1-2, with TRBD1 identical over 7 bases. This CDR3 is built from 16 residues. Germline assignment: CDR1 SGHAT and CDR2 FQNNGV. J lost 8 bases, V lost 5 bases, and 17 bases had no gene match. CDR3 in DNA: TGTGCCAGCAGCCCAGGGGGGCGGTGGGGCCGAGGCGGCTACACCTTC. Translated, it gives CASSPGGRWGRGGYTF.

This chain links TRBV3-1 (or the pseudogene TRBV3-2) with TRBJ2-5; 9 bases are a match to TRBD2. Trimming cost V 6 bases and J 2 bases; bases outside gene matches: 10. This CDR3 is built from 16 residues. Germline assignment: CDR1 LGHDT and CDR2 YNNKEL (reference sequence). CDR3: CASRLGLAGPQETQYF. The DNA for the CDR3 is TGTGCCAGCAGACTTGGGCTAGCGGGGCCGCAAGAGACCCAGTACTTC.